This passage covers 5 T cell receptor beta chains from one sample sequenced in a study of blood T cell repertoires in COVID-19. Assay used: immunoSEQ multiplex PCR; TCRdb lists only in-frame clones, some missing. The top ten clones hold approximately 14% of a sample with about 170,000 clones, 80% to 90% of them seen once. The sample consisted of peripheral blood. The receptors were gathered from a woman aged 70-85 years with COVID-19, enrolled during active disease.

This rearrangement joins TRBV28 to TRBJ1-5; D not resolved. Between the trimmed V and J ends, which lost 3 bases and 7 bases, there was a span of 7 bases. CDR1 is MDHEN, CDR2 SYDVKM, per germline. The CDR3 is 12 residues long. For the CDR3, the DNA is TGTGCCAGCAGTTTGGGGAGGCAGCCCCAGCATTTT. Translation: CASSLGRQPQHF. The variable domain in full, with the rest retrieved from reference TRBV28 and TRBJ1-5, is DVKVTQSSRYLVKRTGEKVFLECVQDMDHENMFWYRQDPGLGLRLIYFSYDVKMKEKGDIPEGYSVSREKKERFSLILESASTNQTSMYLCASSLGRQPQHFGDGTRLSIL.

CDR3: CASSLEDRADYGYTF. CDR3 nucleotides: TGCGCCAGCAGCTTGGAAGACAGGGCTGACTATGGCTACACCTTC. The chain joins TRBV5-1 to TRBJ1-2; TRBD1 agrees at 7 bases. V was pared by 0 bases and J by 3 bases, with 5 bases of the junction left unmatched. The germline V gene has CDR1 SGHRS and CDR2 YFSETQ. The CDR3 runs 15 residues.

DNA for the CDR3: TGTGCCAGAACACTCTCCGGGACAGGGATGCGCGGCTACACCTTC. It yields the protein CARTLSGTGMRGYTF. The V gene is TRBV25-1, the J gene TRBJ1-2; TRBD1 matches 9 bases. Trimming cost V 9 bases and J 8 bases; bases outside gene matches: 16. Germline V CDR1 and CDR2: MGHDK, SYGVNS. This CDR3 comprises 15 residues.

The rearrangement joins TRBV6-6 to TRBJ2-3, with a tentative D call TRBD2 (6 bases). The germline CDR1 and CDR2 sequences are MNHNY and SVGAGI (reference sequence). Between the trimmed V and J ends, which lost 0 bases and 1 base, there was a span of 11 bases. The CDR3 is 16 residues long. The CDR3 coding sequence is TGTGCCAGCAGTTACTCGACGGGGGTTGGCACAGATACGCAGTATTTT. Translation: CASSYSTGVGTDTQYF.

Of note for this clone: Other DNA sequences in the same sample also yield this CDR3. The chain recombines TRBV5-1 with TRBJ2-1; the match to TRBD2 covers 7 bases. Germline loops: CDR1 SGHRS, CDR2 YFSETQ. This CDR3 comprises 15 residues. Trimming at V came to 0 bases and at J to 0 bases, leaving 0 bases not matched to a gene. The CDR3 sequence: CASSLASGSYNEQFF. CDR3 sequence (DNA): TGCGCCAGCAGCTTGGCTAGCGGCTCCTACAATGAGCAGTTCTTC. Full variable domain (missing parts from reference TRBV5-1 and TRBJ2-1): KAGVTQTPRYLIKTRGQQVTLSCSPISGHRSVSWYQQTPGQGLQFLFEYFSETQRNKGNFPGRFSGRQFSNSRSEMNVSTLELGDSALYLCASSLASGSYNEQFFGPGTRLTVL.